The subject of this entry is one TCR beta chain. One end of the junction does not line up with germline, which may come from a read error. A J-beta primer mix and a sample-barcoded 5' primer were used in a second PCR of roughly 6 to 11 cycles. TCRdb redid the calling of the 5' RACE reads with MiXCR, one entry per CDR3 protein. The sample yields 800,000 to 950,000 distinct CDR3 sequences, around 29% seen once. This sample was taken from a study of blood T cells in healthy people across ages. The germline V gene has CDR1 LNHNV and CDR2 YYDKDF (reference sequence). The CDR3 is 14 amino acids. These records were also assigned to another study, of T cells of mothers and their children.

The receptor was derived from a middle-aged woman in good health. The specimen sequenced was blood. The V and J genes are TRBV15 and TRBJ2-4; D perhaps matches TRBD1 (6 bases). The J call may be in error: the DNA end matches TRBJ2-5 better. The CDR3 DNA sequence: TGTACCACCAGCACCCGGACAGTCAAAGAGACCCAGTACTTC. This gives the protein CTTSTRTVKETQYF.